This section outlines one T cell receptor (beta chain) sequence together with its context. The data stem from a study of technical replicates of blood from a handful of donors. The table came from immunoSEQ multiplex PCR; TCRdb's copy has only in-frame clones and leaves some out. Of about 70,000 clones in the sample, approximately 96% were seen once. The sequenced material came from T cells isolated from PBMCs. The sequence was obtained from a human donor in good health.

CDR3 sequence (DNA): TGTGCCATCAGTGAGTCGACTCGAGGGGGCGAGCAGTACTTC. Translation gives CAISESTRGGEQYF. The chain combines TRBV10-3 with TRBJ2-7; tentative D call: TRBD1 (6 bases). This CDR3 region has 14 residues. Germline lookup yields CDR1 ENHRY and CDR2 SYGVKD. Trimming shortened V by 0 bases and J by 6 bases, and 12 bases separated the two germline ends.